This T cell receptor (beta chain) was captured by sequencing in a study of T cell responses to AZD1222 COVID-19 vaccine. Regarding the study as a whole: The donor group comprised mostly white British people and more females; the analysis possibly underestimated clonal diversity.

Of note for this clone: Its antigen is not identified.

Profiled with immunoSEQ multiplex PCR; TCRdb holds only in-frame clones, not every one. This table holds 150,000 to 200,000 clones, 85% to 95% found once. The CDR3 covers 16 residues. Trimming stripped 4 bases from V and 0 bases from J, with 13 bases between. Germline assignment: CDR1 KGHSH and CDR2 LQKENI. V is TRBV18 and J is TRBJ1-5, with a weak D call TRBD1 (6 bases). The sample in question was peripheral blood, obtained on day 0 of AZD1222 vaccination. The receptor was isolated from an adult in good health. In DNA form, the CDR3 reads TGTGCCAGCTCACAAAACAGGGTAACTAGCAATCAGCCCCAGCATTTT. Translation: CASSQNRVTSNQPQHF.